This T cell receptor beta chain was obtained from a study of blood T cell repertoires in COVID-19. The CDR3 sequence is 13 residues long. Trimming pared 5 bases from V and 5 bases from J, leaving 12 bases between. CDR1 and CDR2 from the germline V gene are SGHVS and FQNEAQ. As handled by the study authors: Amplification of reference gene primers was used by the study to estimate nucleated cell counts. The assay was immunoSEQ multiplex PCR, and TCRdb's table has in-frame clones only and misses some. Clone size and V and J calls were adopted from that table, with D and trimming inferred from the DNA. The sample lists over 100,000 clones, roughly four fifths occurring once.

Sequencing input: peripheral blood. The chain employs TRBV7-8 and TRBJ1-2, with D possibly being TRBD1 (5 bases). The source of this sequence is a man aged 55 to 70 with acute or convalescent COVID-19. CDR3 residues: CASSRGLSYGYTF. The CDR3 nucleotides are TGTGCCAGCAGCCGGGGACTGTCTTATGGCTACACCTTC.